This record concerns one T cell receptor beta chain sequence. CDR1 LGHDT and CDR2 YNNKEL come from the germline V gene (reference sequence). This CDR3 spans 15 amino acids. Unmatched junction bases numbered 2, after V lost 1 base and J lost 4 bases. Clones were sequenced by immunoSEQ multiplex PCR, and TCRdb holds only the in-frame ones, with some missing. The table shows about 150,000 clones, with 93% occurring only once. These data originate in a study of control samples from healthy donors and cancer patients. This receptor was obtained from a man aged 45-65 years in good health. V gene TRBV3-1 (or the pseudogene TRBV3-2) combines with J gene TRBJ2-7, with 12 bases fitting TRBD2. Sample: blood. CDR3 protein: CASSQAGTSGYEQYF. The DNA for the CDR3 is TGTGCCAGCAGCCAAGCCGGGACTAGCGGGTACGAGCAGTACTTC.